This entry lists 19 T cell receptor beta chains sequenced from one sample in a study of cytomegalovirus exposure and HLA in healthy donors. The PCR employed 60 Vbeta primers together with 13 Jbeta primers. TCRdb keeps only in-frame clones here, not all; method: immunoSEQ multiplex PCR. This sample has about 200,000 clones, with 82% found just once. Sequencing was done on a sample of PBMCs. Receptors were obtained from a man aged 35 to 55 in good health and CMV-seropositive.

The chain couples TRBV9 to TRBJ1-1, with D uncertain. CDR1 and CDR2 (germline): SGDLS, YYNGEE. The CDR3 is made up of 14 amino acids. Trimming cost V 6 bases and J 0 bases, with 12 bases left between them. The CDR3 sequence: CASNHTDLNTEAFF. The CDR3 region has the DNA TGTGCCAGCAATCACACAGATTTGAACACTGAAGCTTTCTTT.

V usage is TRBV6-1 and J usage is TRBJ2-3; D ambiguous. Trimming removed 7 bases at V and 5 bases at J, with 10 bases between. CDR3 length: 12 residues. Germline V gives CDR1 MNHNS, CDR2 SASEGT. CDR3 residues: CASIPHGDTQYF. CDR3 sequence (DNA): TGTGCCAGCATTCCCCACGGAGATACGCAGTATTTT.

J is TRBJ2-2 and V is TRBV6-5, with TRBD2 as a possible D gene (5 bases). Trimming removed 6 bases from V and 6 bases from J, with 11 bases in between. Germline CDR1 and CDR2: MNHEY and SVGAGI. This CDR3 is 13 amino acids long. The CDR3 DNA reads TGTGCCAGCAGCTACGGGGAGCCCGGGGAGCTGTTTTTT. This sequence encodes CASSYGEPGELFF.

Worth noting for this clone: Since no conserved phenylalanine or tryptophan closes the CDR3, a read error is the likely cause. CDR3 region: CASSQDGELDTQYL. The CDR3 DNA reads TGTGCCAGCAGCCAAGATGGGGAGCTAGATACGCAGTATCTT. This chain joins TRBV4-2 and TRBJ2-3; tentative D call: TRBD2 (5 bases). The V end lost 0 bases, the J end lost 5 bases, and 9 bases lay between the germline ends. The germline V gene has CDR1 LGHNA and CDR2 YNFKEQ. The CDR3 has 14 amino acids.

The chain recombines TRBV7-9 with TRBJ1-4; 7 positions agree with TRBD1. This CDR3 is built from 13 residues. CDR1 is SEHNR, CDR2 FQNEAQ, per germline (reference sequence). V was pared by 4 bases and J by 8 bases, with 4 bases of the junction left unmatched. CDR3 residues: CASSSRQGEKLFF. DNA of the CDR3: TGTGCCAGCAGCTCGAGACAGGGAGAAAAACTGTTTTTT. Full variable domain (outside the CDR3, taken from reference TRBV7-9 and TRBJ1-4): DTGVSQNPRHKITKRGQNVTFRCDPISEHNRLYWYRQTLGQGPEFLTYFQNEAQLEKSRLLSDRFSAERPKGSFSTLEIQRTEQGDSAMYLCASSSRQGEKLFFGSGTQLSVL.

This CDR3 is CATSREKIGDTPNTGELFF. The CDR3 DNA follows: TGTGCCACCAGCAGAGAAAAGATTGGGGACACCCCGAACACCGGGGAGCTGTTTTTT. The V gene is TRBV15, the J gene TRBJ2-2; possibly TRBD1 for D (6 bases). This CDR3 contains 19 residues. Germline CDR1 reads LNHNV; CDR2 reads YYDKDF (reference sequence). V lost 0 bases and J lost 0, with 17 bases in between.

This clone occurred once. The chain is built from TRBV27 and TRBJ1-1, with 8 bases lining up with TRBD1. CDR3 length: 14 residues. Germline assignment: CDR1 MNHEY and CDR2 SMNVEV (reference sequence). V dropped 6 bases and J dropped 4; count of bases not matched to a gene: 7. CDR3 sequence (DNA): TGTGCCAGCAGCGGAACAGGGGGGACCACTGAAGCTTTCTTT. Amino acid sequence: CASSGTGGTTEAFF.

For the CDR3, the DNA is TGCGCCAGCGGTGGGGCGGGGAGGTCTAACAATGAGCAGTTCTTC. Translated, it gives CASGGAGRSNNEQFF. The V call is TRBV10-2, the J call TRBJ2-1; maybe TRBD2 (6 bases). The CDR3 has 15 residues. The V gene lost 8 bases and the J gene lost 5 bases, with 19 bases spanning the gap. CDR1 is WSHSY and CDR2 is SAAADI in the germline V gene.

This clone is a singleton in its sample. The chain joins TRBV6-6 to TRBJ2-1; D ambiguous. Per the germline V gene, CDR1 is MNHNY and CDR2 is SVGAGI (reference sequence). The CDR3 spans 11 residues. Trimming shortened V by 8 bases and J by 11 bases, and 13 bases separated the two germline ends. CDR3 in amino acids: CASLRGSKQFF. CDR3 DNA sequence: TGTGCCAGCCTCCGTGGTAGCAAGCAGTTCTTC.

The gene calls are TRBV5-6 and TRBJ2-7, with 15 bases matching TRBD2. The CDR3 extends over 15 amino acids. V gave up 3 bases and J gave up 4 bases; unmatched junction bases: 2. CDR1 is SGHDT, CDR2 YYEEEE, per germline. CDR3 sequence: CASSSGLAGGYEQYV. The CDR3, as DNA: TGTGCCAGCAGCTCTGGACTAGCGGGAGGGTACGAGCAGTACGTC.

The chain has TRBV10-1 and TRBJ2-7; perhaps TRBD1 as D (6 bases). The V end was cut by 2 bases, the J end by 3 bases, with 14 bases between. In germline, CDR1 is WNHNN, CDR2 SYGVQD (reference sequence). The CDR3 has 15 amino acids. The CDR3 coding sequence is TGCGCCAGCAGTGAGGGGAAGGTGGACAGCTACGAGCAGTACTTC. This translates into CASSEGKVDSYEQYF.

The chain uses TRBV7-6 and TRBJ2-3, with D hard to call. V lost 5 bases to trimming and J lost 2 bases, with 8 bases between them. Germline lookup yields CDR1 SGHVS and CDR2 FNYEAQ. CDR3 length: 13 residues. CDR3 in amino acids: CASSAYTTDTQYF. The CDR3 coding sequence is TGTGCCAGCAGCGCTTACACCACAGATACGCAGTATTTT.

The chain carries TRBV27 and TRBJ2-1, with D perhaps TRBD2 (5 bases). V lost 7 bases, J lost 6 bases, and 25 bases lay in between. The V gene's germline CDR1 is MNHEY and CDR2 SMNVEV (reference sequence). The CDR3 totals 17 residues. In nucleotides, the CDR3 is TGTGCCAGCACCCCTCGAAAGGCAGTCCTAGAGGGCAATGAGCAGTTCTTC. The encoded protein is CASTPRKAVLEGNEQFF.

This clone is a singleton in its sample. This sequence joins TRBV10-1 and TRBJ2-2, with D tentatively TRBD1 (5 bases). Germline CDR1 WNHNN, CDR2 SYGVQD (reference sequence). CDR3 size: 13 residues. The V gene lost 6 bases and the J gene lost 6 bases, with 11 bases spanning the gap. The CDR3 region is CASSDRGAGELFF. CDR3 nucleotide sequence: TGCGCCAGCAGCGATAGGGGTGCCGGGGAGCTGTTTTTT.

The J gene is TRBJ2-1, the V gene TRBV5-1, with TRBD2 matching over 9 bases. The CDR3 is made up of 15 amino acids. The V segment lost 1 base and the J segment 7 bases; nucleotides outside the gene matches: 6. The V gene's germline CDR1 is SGHRS and CDR2 YFSETQ. This CDR3 is CASSLLLAGENEQFF. The CDR3 DNA follows: TGCGCCAGCAGCTTGTTGTTAGCGGGAGAAAATGAGCAGTTCTTC. Drawing the rest from reference TRBV5-1 and TRBJ2-1, the complete variable domain is KAGVTQTPRYLIKTRGQQVTLSCSPISGHRSVSWYQQTPGQGLQFLFEYFSETQRNKGNFPGRFSGRQFSNSRSEMNVSTLELGDSALYLCASSLLLAGENEQFFGPGTRLTVL.

In nucleotides, the CDR3 is TGTGCCAGCAGCTTAGTTCCTAGCGGGCAAGAGACCCAGTACTTC. Its translation: CASSLVPSGQETQYF. V gene TRBV7-9 combines with J gene TRBJ2-5; 8 bases fit TRBD2. The CDR3 has 15 residues. Germline V gene sequence: CDR1 SEHNR, CDR2 FQNEAQ (reference sequence). Losses at the gene ends were 1 base for V and 2 bases for J; bases not matched to a gene: 3.

On this clone itself: The sample holds other DNA sequences that translate to the same CDR3. The rearrangement uses TRBV29-1 and TRBJ1-1, with 10 bases fitting TRBD1. Trimming at V came to 7 bases and at J to 5 bases, leaving 4 bases not matched to a gene. Germline CDR1 is SQVTM and CDR2 is ANQGSEA. The CDR3 spans 12 residues. CDR3 loop: CSADRGKTEAFF. The CDR3 nucleotides are TGCAGCGCGGACAGGGGGAAGACTGAAGCTTTCTTT.

This chain joins TRBV7-9 and TRBJ1-2; the match to TRBD1 covers 9 bases. The V and J ends lost 4 bases and 2 bases, in that order; junction bases with no gene match: 5. The CDR3 has 15 amino acids. Germline V gives CDR1 SEHNR, CDR2 FQNEAQ (reference sequence). The CDR3 DNA reads TGTGCCAGCAGCTCAAGGACAGGGGAGAACTATGGCTACACCTTC. This sequence encodes CASSSRTGENYGYTF.

The chain carries TRBV19 and TRBJ2-1, with 11 nucleotides matching TRBD2. V lost 6 bases to trimming and J lost 6 bases; unmatched junction nucleotides: 7. CDR3 length equals 15 residues. The germline V gene has CDR1 LNHDA and CDR2 SQIVND (reference sequence). CDR3: CASRTGTSGFNEQFF. As DNA, the CDR3 is TGTGCCAGTAGGACCGGGACTAGCGGCTTCAATGAGCAGTTCTTC.